The TCR beta chain described here comes from a study of T cell repertoires in aging, cancer and after chemotherapy. Study context: Six age groups, ranging from 30 or younger to 70 or older, included the donors.

Trimming stripped 2 bases from V and 5 bases from J, with 15 bases between. Germline V gene lookup returns CDR1 GTSNPN and CDR2 SVGIG (reference sequence). This CDR3 comprises 14 residues. Peripheral blood genomic DNA, not sorted cells or RNA, was the template. TRB rearrangements spanning V, D and J were amplified using mixed TRB-A/B primers. MiXCR, applied by TCRdb to the multiplex PCR reads, yields one record per CDR3 protein. Found here are about 6,700 distinct CDR3 sequences, about 20% of them singletons; the top ten hold 6.5% to 9.5%. The sequence derives from a human donor with a blood cancer. Source material: blood. This rearrangement joins TRBV30 to TRBJ2-5; D is perhaps TRBD1 or TRBD2 (5 bases each). The CDR3 DNA is TGTGCCTGGAGTAAACTGGGGGTAAGGGAGACCCAGTACTTC. It yields the protein CAWSKLGVRETQYF.